This T cell receptor beta chain derives from a study of blood T cell repertoires in COVID-19. Across the whole study: Researchers got acute and convalescent COVID-19 samples from the United States, Italy and Spain.

Profiling relied on immunoSEQ multiplex PCR, and the TCRdb table lists in-frame clones only, not all of them. The sample yields 300,000 to 400,000 clones, roughly nine tenths seen once. Per germline, CDR1 SGHNT and CDR2 YENEEA. The trim removed 6 bases at V and 0 bases at J, leaving 10 bases unmatched. The CDR3 is made up of 17 amino acids. Seattle patient enrollment occurred during active infection, with longitudinal follow-up thereafter. This receptor was taken from a woman younger than 45 with COVID-19, enrolled during active disease. V gene TRBV11-3 combines with J gene TRBJ2-1, with 8 bases aligning to TRBD2. Specimen: peripheral blood. The CDR3 reads CASRSTSGPHSYNEQFF. Written as DNA, the CDR3 is TGTGCCAGCAGATCTACTAGCGGACCCCACTCCTACAATGAGCAGTTCTTC.